This T cell receptor (beta chain) was sequenced in a study of cytotoxic CD8 clonotypes in ibrutinib-treated CLL. Across the study: The authors obtained response samples at a median of around 12 months of treatment, range 6 to 36. The study, taken as a whole, reports: Clonality grew at ibrutinib response; at progression, it decreased back toward baseline.

With sequencing, the targeted depth ranged from 1 in 200,000 to 1 in 1 million T cells. Assay: immunoSEQ multiplex PCR; the TCRdb copy retains only in-frame clones and omits some. Of 58,000 or so clones in the sample, 45% to 65% were seen once. Regarding this clone: The antigen remains unidentified.

Trimming cost V 1 base and J 3 bases, with 16 bases left between them. CDR3 length: 16 residues. The chain combines TRBV5-3 with TRBJ2-5; D remains ambiguous. TRBV5-3 is noted as an ORF with a role that remains uncertain. The input for sequencing was PBMCs, taken after 12 months of ibrutinib treatment. The receptor comes from a human donor with chronic lymphocytic leukemia. The CDR3 is CARSLPVRRPKETQYF. As DNA, the CDR3 is TGTGCCAGAAGCTTGCCTGTTAGACGCCCTAAAGAGACCCAGTACTTC.